Sequencing of this T cell receptor beta chain was carried out in a study of shared clonotypes between healthy human individuals. Every immunoSEQ plate was one replicate of a subset's evenly spread DNA. Assay: immunoSEQ multiplex PCR; the TCRdb copy retains only in-frame clones and omits some. The sample comprises fewer than 850,000 clones, around 96% of which are singletons, and around 0.21% rests with the top ten. CDR1 and CDR2 (germline): LGHNA, YSLEER. V was pared by 4 bases and J by 4 bases, with 8 bases of the junction left unmatched. The length of the CDR3 is 17 residues. CD45RO-negative CD8 cells positively selected for CCR7 made up the naive population, which excluded terminally differentiated effector memory CD45RA+ cells. General study findings and limits: What naive subsets generally showed was a larger estimated richness than memory subsets showed.

On this clone itself: The antigen remains unidentified.

The chain couples TRBV4-3 to TRBJ2-7; 15 bases match TRBD2. The sequenced sample consisted of naive CD8+ T cells sorted from blood. The clonotype originates from a man aged 25-40 years in good health. This CDR3 is CASSPRGLAGGRYEQYF. The CDR3 DNA follows: TGCGCCAGCAGCCCACGGGGACTAGCGGGAGGTAGATACGAGCAGTACTTC.